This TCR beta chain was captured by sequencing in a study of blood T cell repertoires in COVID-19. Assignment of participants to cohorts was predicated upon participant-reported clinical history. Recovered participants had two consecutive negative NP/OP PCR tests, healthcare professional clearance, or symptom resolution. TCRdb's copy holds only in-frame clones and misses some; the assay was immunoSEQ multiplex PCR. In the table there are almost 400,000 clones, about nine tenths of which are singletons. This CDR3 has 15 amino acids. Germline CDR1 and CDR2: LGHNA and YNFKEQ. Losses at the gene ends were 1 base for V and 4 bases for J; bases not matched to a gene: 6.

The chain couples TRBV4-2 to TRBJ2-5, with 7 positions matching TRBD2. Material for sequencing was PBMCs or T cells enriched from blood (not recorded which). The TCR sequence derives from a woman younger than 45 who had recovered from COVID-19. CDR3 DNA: TGTGCCAGCAGCCAAGGGGCGGGAGAGTTAGAGACCCAGTACTTC. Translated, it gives CASSQGAGELETQYF.